This TCR beta chain was identified in a study of blood T cell repertoires in COVID-19. The table lists this clone with a count of one. In the original analysis: From reference gene primer amplification, estimates of nucleated cell counts were derived. Measured with immunoSEQ multiplex PCR; TCRdb has only the in-frame clones, and not every one. Clone size and V and J calls were adopted from that table, with D and trimming inferred from the DNA. Among fewer than 300,000 clones, more than 75% were seen once, and the ten largest hold about 1.6%. The length of the CDR3 is 14 residues. J lost 1 base, V lost 7 bases, and 5 bases had no gene match. Germline-derived CDR1 and CDR2 are SNHLY and FYNNEI.

The chain carries TRBV2 and TRBJ1-1; the match to TRBD1 covers 8 bases. The receptor's source is a woman aged 40 to 50 who had recovered from COVID-19. Sample: peripheral blood. The CDR3 is CASTVGQANTEAFF. Here the CDR3 DNA reads TGTGCCAGCACCGTGGGACAGGCGAACACTGAAGCTTTCTTT.